This T cell receptor (beta chain) was captured by sequencing in a study of cytomegalovirus exposure and HLA in healthy donors. As for the study in general: Genetic ancestry analysis placed about 84% of the approximately 390 donors that were genotyped in the Caucasian-associated cluster.

The CDR3 has 15 amino acids. The V end was cut by 5 bases, the J end by 8 bases, with 20 bases between. Germline CDR1 and CDR2: SGHRS and YFSETQ. This clone occurred once. Both 60 Vbeta primers and 13 Jbeta primers went into the PCR. Only in-frame clones appear in the TCRdb table, and some are missing; sequencing was by immunoSEQ multiplex PCR. The sample lists over 200,000 clones, more than 85% occurring once. The sequencing sample was made of PBMCs. The TCR originated in a woman between 18 and 30 years old in good health and CMV-seronegative. The rearrangement joins TRBV5-1 to TRBJ1-3; D may be TRBD1 (6 bases). CDR3 DNA sequence: TGCGCCAGCAGTAACACTGCGGGCGCAGGGGACACCATATATTTT. Translated, it gives CASSNTAGAGDTIYF.